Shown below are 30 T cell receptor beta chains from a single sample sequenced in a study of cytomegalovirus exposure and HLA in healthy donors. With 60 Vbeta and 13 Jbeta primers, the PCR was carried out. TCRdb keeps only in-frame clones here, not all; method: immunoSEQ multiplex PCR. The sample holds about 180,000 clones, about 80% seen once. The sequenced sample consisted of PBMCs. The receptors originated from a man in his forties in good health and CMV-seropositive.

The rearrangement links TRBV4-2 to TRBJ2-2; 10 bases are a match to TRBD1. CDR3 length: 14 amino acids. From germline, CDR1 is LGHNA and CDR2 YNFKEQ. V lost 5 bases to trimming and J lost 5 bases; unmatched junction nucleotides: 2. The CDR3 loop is CASSRQGATGELFF. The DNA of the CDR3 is TGTGCCAGCAGCAGACAGGGGGCGACCGGGGAGCTGTTTTTT.

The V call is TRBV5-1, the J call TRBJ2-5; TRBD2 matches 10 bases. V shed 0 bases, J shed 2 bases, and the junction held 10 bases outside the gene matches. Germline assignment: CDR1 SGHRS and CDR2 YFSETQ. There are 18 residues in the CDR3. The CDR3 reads CASSLEGSGRETQETQYF. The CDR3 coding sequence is TGCGCCAGCAGCTTGGAGGGGAGCGGGAGGGAAACTCAAGAGACCCAGTACTTC.

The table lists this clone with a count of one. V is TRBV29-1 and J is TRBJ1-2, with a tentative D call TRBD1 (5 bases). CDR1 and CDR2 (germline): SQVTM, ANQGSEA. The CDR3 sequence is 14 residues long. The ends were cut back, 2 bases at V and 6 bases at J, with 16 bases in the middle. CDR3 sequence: CSVEQVRVSNGYTF. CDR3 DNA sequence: TGCAGCGTTGAACAGGTCAGGGTATCGAATGGCTACACCTTC.

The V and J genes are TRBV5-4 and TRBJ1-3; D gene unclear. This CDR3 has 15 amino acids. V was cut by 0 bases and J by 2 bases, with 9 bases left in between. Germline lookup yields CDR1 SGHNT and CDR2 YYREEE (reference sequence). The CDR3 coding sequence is TGTGCCAGCAGCTTGGGGCAGGTAACTGGAAACACCATATATTTT. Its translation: CASSLGQVTGNTIYF.

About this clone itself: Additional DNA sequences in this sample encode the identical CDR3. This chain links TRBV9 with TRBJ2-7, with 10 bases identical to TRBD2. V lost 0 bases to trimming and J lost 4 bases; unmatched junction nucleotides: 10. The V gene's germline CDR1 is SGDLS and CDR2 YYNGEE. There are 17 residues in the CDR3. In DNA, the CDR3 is TGTGCCAGCAGCGTAGGTCTAGCGGGAGCCGCGCGTTACGAGCAGTACTTC. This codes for CASSVGLAGAARYEQYF.

As DNA, the CDR3 is TGTGCCAGTGGACAGGACCTAAATCAGCCCCAGCATTTT. This sequence encodes CASGQDLNQPQHF. This rearrangement joins TRBV6-1 to TRBJ1-5, with TRBD1 matching over 7 bases. V dropped 9 bases and J dropped 4; count of bases not matched to a gene: 6. This CDR3 spans 13 amino acids. Germline V gene data show CDR1 as MNHNS and CDR2 as SASEGT.

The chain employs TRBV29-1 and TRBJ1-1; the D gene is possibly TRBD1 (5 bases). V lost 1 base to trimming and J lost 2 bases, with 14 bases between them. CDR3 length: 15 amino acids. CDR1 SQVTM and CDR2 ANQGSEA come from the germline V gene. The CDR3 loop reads CSVEGFGGKNTEAFF. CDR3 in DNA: TGCAGCGTTGAAGGGTTCGGGGGTAAAAACACTGAAGCTTTCTTT.

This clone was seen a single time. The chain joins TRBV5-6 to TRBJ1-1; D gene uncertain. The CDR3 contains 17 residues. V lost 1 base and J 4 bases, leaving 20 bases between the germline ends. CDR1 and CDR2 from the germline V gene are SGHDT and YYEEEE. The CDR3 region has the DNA TGTGCCAGCAGCTTGTCCGTCGGTACGGGGATAGGCACTGAAGCTTTCTTT. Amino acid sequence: CASSLSVGTGIGTEAFF.

In nucleotides, the CDR3 is TGTGCCAGCAGCTTAGGGGGACTAGGAAATACGCAGTATTTT. Translated: CASSLGGLGNTQYF. The chain joins TRBV7-3 to TRBJ2-3, with TRBD2 identical over 8 bases. The CDR3 length is 14 residues. The J segment lost 7 bases and the V segment lost 2 bases, leaving 5 bases of the junction unmatched. Germline CDR1 and CDR2: SGHTA and FQGTGA.

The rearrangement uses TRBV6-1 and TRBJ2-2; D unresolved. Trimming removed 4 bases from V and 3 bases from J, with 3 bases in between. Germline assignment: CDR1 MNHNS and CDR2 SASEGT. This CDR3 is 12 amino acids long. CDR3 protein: CASSAYTGELFF. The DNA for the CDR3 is TGTGCCAGCAGTGCGTACACCGGGGAGCTGTTTTTT.

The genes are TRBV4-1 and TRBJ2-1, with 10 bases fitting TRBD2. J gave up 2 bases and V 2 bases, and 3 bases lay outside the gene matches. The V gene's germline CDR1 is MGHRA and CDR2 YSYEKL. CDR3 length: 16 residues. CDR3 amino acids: CASSQSGRATYNEQFF. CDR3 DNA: TGCGCCAGCAGCCAAAGCGGGAGGGCCACCTACAATGAGCAGTTCTTC.

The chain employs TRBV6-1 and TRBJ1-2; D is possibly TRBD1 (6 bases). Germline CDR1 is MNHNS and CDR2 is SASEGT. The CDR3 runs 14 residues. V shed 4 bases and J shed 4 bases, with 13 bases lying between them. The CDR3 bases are TGTGCCAGCAGTGGACAGGCGACATCCTATGGCTACACCTTC. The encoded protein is CASSGQATSYGYTF.

CDR3 protein: CASSHGTGYGYTF. The CDR3 DNA is TGTGCCAGCAGCCACGGGACAGGCTATGGCTACACCTTC. The gene calls are TRBV7-3 and TRBJ1-2, with 8 bases identical to TRBD1. CDR3 length: 13 residues. V shed 5 bases, J shed 4 bases, and the junction held 3 bases outside the gene matches. Germline V gives CDR1 SGHTA, CDR2 FQGTGA.

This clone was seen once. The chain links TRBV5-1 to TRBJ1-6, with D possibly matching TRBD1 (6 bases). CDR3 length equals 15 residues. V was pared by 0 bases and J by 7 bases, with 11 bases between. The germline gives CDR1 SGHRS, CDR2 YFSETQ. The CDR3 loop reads CASSLDRDKNSPLHF. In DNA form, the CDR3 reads TGCGCCAGCAGCTTGGATCGGGACAAAAATTCACCCCTCCACTTT. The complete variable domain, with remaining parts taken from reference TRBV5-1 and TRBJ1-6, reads KAGVTQTPRYLIKTRGQQVTLSCSPISGHRSVSWYQQTPGQGLQFLFEYFSETQRNKGNFPGRFSGRQFSNSRSEMNVSTLELGDSALYLCASSLDRDKNSPLHFGNGTRLTVT.

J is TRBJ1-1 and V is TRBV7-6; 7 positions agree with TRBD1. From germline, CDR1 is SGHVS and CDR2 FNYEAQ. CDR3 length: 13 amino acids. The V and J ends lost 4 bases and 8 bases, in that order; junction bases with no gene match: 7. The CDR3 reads CASSSFRGTEAFF. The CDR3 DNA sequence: TGTGCCAGCAGCTCATTCAGGGGGACGGAAGCTTTCTTT. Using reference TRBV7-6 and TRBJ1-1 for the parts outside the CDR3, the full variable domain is GAGVSQSPRYKVTKRGQDVALRCDPISGHVSLYWYRQALGQGPEFLTYFNYEAQQDKSGLPNDRFSAERPEGSISTLTIQRTEQRDSAMYRCASSSFRGTEAFFGQGTRLTVV.

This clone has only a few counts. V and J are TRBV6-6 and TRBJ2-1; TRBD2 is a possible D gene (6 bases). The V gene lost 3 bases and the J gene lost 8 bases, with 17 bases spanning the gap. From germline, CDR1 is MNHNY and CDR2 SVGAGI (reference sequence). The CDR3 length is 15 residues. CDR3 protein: CASSYLAGRGHEQFF. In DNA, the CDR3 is TGTGCCAGCAGTTATTTGGCGGGGCGCGGCCATGAGCAGTTCTTC.

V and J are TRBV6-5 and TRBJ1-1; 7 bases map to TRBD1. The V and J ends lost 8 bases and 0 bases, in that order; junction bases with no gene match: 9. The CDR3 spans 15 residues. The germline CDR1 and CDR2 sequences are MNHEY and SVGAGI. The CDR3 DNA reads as TGTGCCAGCGGGAAACAGGGGAAGTTGAACACTGAAGCTTTCTTT. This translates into CASGKQGKLNTEAFF.

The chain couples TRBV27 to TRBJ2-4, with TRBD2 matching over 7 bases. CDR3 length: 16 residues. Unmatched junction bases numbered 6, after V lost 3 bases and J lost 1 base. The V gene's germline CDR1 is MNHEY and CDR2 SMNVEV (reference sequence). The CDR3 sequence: CASSFIRGEAKNIQYF. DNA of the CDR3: TGTGCCAGCAGTTTTATTCGGGGGGAGGCCAAAAACATTCAGTACTTC.

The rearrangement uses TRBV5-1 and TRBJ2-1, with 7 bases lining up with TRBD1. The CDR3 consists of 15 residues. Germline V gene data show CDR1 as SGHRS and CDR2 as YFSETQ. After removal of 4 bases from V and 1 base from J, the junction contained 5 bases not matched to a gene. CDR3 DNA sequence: TGCGCCAGCAGCCCCGGGACAGAGTCCTACAATGAGCAGTTCTTC. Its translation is CASSPGTESYNEQFF. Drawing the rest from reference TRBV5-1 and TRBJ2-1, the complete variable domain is KAGVTQTPRYLIKTRGQQVTLSCSPISGHRSVSWYQQTPGQGLQFLFEYFSETQRNKGNFPGRFSGRQFSNSRSEMNVSTLELGDSALYLCASSPGTESYNEQFFGPGTRLTVL.

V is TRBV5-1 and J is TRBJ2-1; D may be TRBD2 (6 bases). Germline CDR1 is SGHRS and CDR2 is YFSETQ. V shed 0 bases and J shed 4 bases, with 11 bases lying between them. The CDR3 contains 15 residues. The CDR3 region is CASSLAGGYYNEQFF. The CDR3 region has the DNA TGCGCCAGCAGCTTGGCCGGGGGTTATTACAATGAGCAGTTCTTC. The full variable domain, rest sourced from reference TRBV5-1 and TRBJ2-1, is KAGVTQTPRYLIKTRGQQVTLSCSPISGHRSVSWYQQTPGQGLQFLFEYFSETQRNKGNFPGRFSGRQFSNSRSEMNVSTLELGDSALYLCASSLAGGYYNEQFFGPGTRLTVL.

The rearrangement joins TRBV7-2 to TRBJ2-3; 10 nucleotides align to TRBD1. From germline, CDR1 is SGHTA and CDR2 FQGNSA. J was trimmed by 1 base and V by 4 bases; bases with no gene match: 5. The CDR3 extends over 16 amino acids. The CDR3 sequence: CASSYRQGAGTDTQYF. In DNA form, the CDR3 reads TGTGCCAGCAGCTACAGACAGGGGGCTGGCACAGATACGCAGTATTTT.

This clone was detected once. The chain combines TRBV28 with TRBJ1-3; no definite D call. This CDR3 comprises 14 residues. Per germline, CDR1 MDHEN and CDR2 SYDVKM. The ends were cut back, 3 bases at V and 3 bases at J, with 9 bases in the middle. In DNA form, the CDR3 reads TGTGCCAGCAGTTTGGTCACGGGTGGAAACACCATATATTTT. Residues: CASSLVTGGNTIYF.

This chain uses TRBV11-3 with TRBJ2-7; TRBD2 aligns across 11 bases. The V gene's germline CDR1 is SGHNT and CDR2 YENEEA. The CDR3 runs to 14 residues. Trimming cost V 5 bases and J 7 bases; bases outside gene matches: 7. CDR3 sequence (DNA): TGTGCCAGCAGCGGTAGCGGGAGGGCCAAAGAGCAGTACTTC. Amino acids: CASSGSGRAKEQYF.

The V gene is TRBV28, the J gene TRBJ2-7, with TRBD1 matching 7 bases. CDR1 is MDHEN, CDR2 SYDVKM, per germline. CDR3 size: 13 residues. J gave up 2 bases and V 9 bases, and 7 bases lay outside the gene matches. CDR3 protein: CASAGTATYEQYF. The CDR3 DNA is TGTGCCAGTGCAGGGACAGCAACCTACGAGCAGTACTTC.

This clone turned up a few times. The CDR3, as DNA: TGTGCCAGCAGCTTAGTCTGGGGGGAGAACAATGAGCAGTTCTTC. Protein: CASSLVWGENNEQFF. The chain joins TRBV11-2 to TRBJ2-1; D may be TRBD2 (6 bases). V was pared by 1 base and J by 5 bases, with 12 bases between. This CDR3 region has 15 residues. Germline V gene data show CDR1 as SGHAT and CDR2 as FQNNGV.

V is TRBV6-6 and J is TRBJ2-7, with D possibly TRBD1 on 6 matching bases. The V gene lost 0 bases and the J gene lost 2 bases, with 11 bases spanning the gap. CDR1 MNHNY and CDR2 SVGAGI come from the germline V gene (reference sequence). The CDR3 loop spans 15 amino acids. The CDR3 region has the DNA TGTGCCAGCAGTTACTCCGGGACATCGACCTACGAGCAGTACTTC. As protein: CASSYSGTSTYEQYF.

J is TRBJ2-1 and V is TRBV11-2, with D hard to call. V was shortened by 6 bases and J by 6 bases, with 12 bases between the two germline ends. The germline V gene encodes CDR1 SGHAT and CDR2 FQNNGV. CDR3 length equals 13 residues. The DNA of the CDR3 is TGTGCCAGCAGTCCATCGCCGGGCAATGAGCAGTTCTTC. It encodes CASSPSPGNEQFF.

The CDR3 nucleotides read TGTGCCAGCAGGGAGTCTAGCGGAACCTACGAGCAGTACTTC. This gives the protein CASRESSGTYEQYF. V and J are TRBV28 and TRBJ2-7, with 7 bases matching TRBD2. The V gene's germline CDR1 is MDHEN and CDR2 SYDVKM. The trim removed 6 bases at V and 2 bases at J, leaving 7 bases unmatched. The CDR3 spans 14 residues.

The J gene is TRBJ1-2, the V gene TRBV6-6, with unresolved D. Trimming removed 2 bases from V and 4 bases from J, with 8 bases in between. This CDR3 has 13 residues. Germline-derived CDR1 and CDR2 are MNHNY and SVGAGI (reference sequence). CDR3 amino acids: CASSYGERYGYTF. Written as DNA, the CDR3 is TGTGCCAGCAGTTACGGGGAGCGCTATGGCTACACCTTC.

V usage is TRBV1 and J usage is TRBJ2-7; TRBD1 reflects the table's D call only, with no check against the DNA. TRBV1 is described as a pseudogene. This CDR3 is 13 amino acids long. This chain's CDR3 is CTGNRGERDEQYF. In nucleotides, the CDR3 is TGCACCGGGAACAGGGGAGAACGGGACGAGCAGTACTTC.